This T cell receptor (beta chain) was recovered during a study of CD8 T cells in Susac syndrome. Findings of the study overall: The study's TCR sequencing and HLA analysis drew on a certain number of individuals. That number was acknowledged as relatively small.

For this clonotype: The antigen remains unidentified.

Sequencing of TCR beta covered CD8+ and CD4+ T cells obtained from blood. The patients serving as multiple sclerosis controls were treatment-naive. They had stable or active relapsing-remitting disease and fulfilled revised McDonald criteria. RNA was extracted with the RNeasy kit, and a quantity of about 0.5 to 1 ug was reverse transcribed using random hexamers. The immunoSEQ assay covered 54 Vbeta and 13 Jbeta segments for CDR3. TCRdb reanalysed the immunoSEQ multiplex PCR reads using MiXCR and keeps one entry per CDR3 protein. Among around 140,000 distinct CDR3 sequences listed, around 75% were seen once. J gave up 4 bases and V 9 bases, and 5 bases lay outside the gene matches. The CDR3 is 12 amino acids. The V gene's germline CDR1 is MNHEY and CDR2 SMNVEV (reference sequence).

Sequencing was carried out using CD8+ T cells from PBMCs. V is TRBV27 and J is TRBJ1-1; TRBD1 matches at 7 bases. The TCR was taken from a human donor with multiple sclerosis. The CDR3 DNA reads as TGTGCCAGTAGAGCAGGGGGCACTGAAGCTTTCTTT. Protein product: CASRAGGTEAFF.